The rows below give T cell receptor beta chains drawn from one sample of a study of cytomegalovirus exposure and HLA in healthy donors. Repertoires were generated with immunoSEQ multiplex PCR, while TCRdb's copy carries only in-frame clones and drops some. The sample has about 120,000 clones; 77% are singletons. Sequencing was carried out using PBMCs. These receptors were taken from a male donor in good health and CMV-seropositive. Each CDR3 is given with its conserved first and last residue. The D gene is left open where the match is weak. Clone sizes are given selectively: once, few, many, or a class where the clone is expanded.

v_gene: TRBV18
d_gene: .
abundance: few
j_gene: TRBJ1-2
CDR3aa: CASSMEGNGYTF
CDR3nt: TGTGCCAGCTCAATGGAGGGGAATGGCTACACCTTC

v_gene: TRBV27
d_gene: TRBD2
abundance: .
j_gene: TRBJ2-1
CDR3aa: CASRPAGGVYNEQFF
CDR3nt: TGTGCCAGCAGGCCAGCGGGAGGGGTCTACAATGAGCAGTTCTTC

v_gene: TRBV27
d_gene: .
abundance: .
j_gene: TRBJ2-1
CDR3aa: CASSFMGVNEQFF
CDR3nt: TGTGCCAGCAGTTTCATGGGCGTCAATGAGCAGTTCTTC

v_gene: TRBV27
d_gene: .
abundance: .
j_gene: TRBJ2-1
CDR3aa: CASNPRAGGYNEQFF
CDR3nt: TGTGCCAGCAATCCCCGGGCCGGGGGTTACAATGAGCAGTTCTTC

v_gene: TRBV2
d_gene: .
abundance: .
j_gene: TRBJ2-1
CDR3aa: CASRLRDEQFF
CDR3nt: TGTGCCAGCAGGCTCAGGGATGAGCAGTTCTTC

v_gene: TRBV6-5
d_gene: .
abundance: .
j_gene: TRBJ1-1
CDR3aa: CASSYSGGGTEAFF
CDR3nt: TGTGCCAGCAGTTACTCGGGAGGAGGTACTGAAGCTTTCTTT

v_gene: TRBV5-8
d_gene: TRBD1
abundance: few
j_gene: TRBJ2-7
CDR3aa: CASTRGQGTYEQYF
CDR3nt: TGTGCCAGCACCCGGGGACAGGGAACCTACGAGCAGTACTTC

v_gene: TRBV2
d_gene: TRBD1
abundance: .
j_gene: TRBJ1-5
CDR3aa: CASSVNRGNNQPQHF
CDR3nt: TGTGCCAGCAGCGTGAACAGGGGGAACAATCAGCCCCAGCATTTT

v_gene: TRBV5-1
d_gene: TRBD1
abundance: .
j_gene: TRBJ1-3
CDR3aa: CASSLATGGPSPGNTTYF
CDR3nt: TGCGCCAGCAGCTTGGCAACAGGGGGACCCTCCCCTGGAAACACCACATATTTT

v_gene: TRBV5-1
d_gene: .
abundance: .
j_gene: TRBJ1-5
CDR3aa: CASSIDQGNQPQHF
CDR3nt: TGCGCCAGCAGCATTGATCAGGGGAATCAGCCCCAGCATTTT

v_gene: TRBV7-2
d_gene: .
abundance: .
j_gene: TRBJ2-3
CDR3aa: CASSPTGADTQYF
CDR3nt: TGTGCCAGCAGCCCCACGGGGGCAGATACGCAGTATTTT

v_gene: TRBV5-4
d_gene: TRBD1
abundance: .
j_gene: TRBJ2-4
CDR3aa: CASSTLGTGHRGQYF
CDR3nt: TGTGCCAGCAGTACCTTAGGGACAGGGCATAGGGGTCAGTACTTC

v_gene: TRBV5-8
d_gene: .
abundance: .
j_gene: TRBJ2-1
CDR3aa: CASSLGASSYNEQFF
CDR3nt: TGTGCCAGCAGCTTGGGGGCTAGCAGCTACAATGAGCAGTTCTTC

v_gene: TRBV6-5
d_gene: TRBD2
abundance: .
j_gene: TRBJ2-1
CDR3aa: CASSYSLGRENEQFF
CDR3nt: TGTGCCAGCAGTTACTCGTTGGGGCGGGAGAATGAGCAGTTCTTC

v_gene: TRBV5-1
d_gene: TRBD1
abundance: .
j_gene: TRBJ2-5
CDR3aa: CASSSTGGWRAYQETQYF
CDR3nt: TGCGCCAGCAGCTCCACAGGGGGTTGGCGAGCATACCAAGAGACCCAGTACTTC

v_gene: TRBV19
d_gene: TRBD1
abundance: .
j_gene: TRBJ1-3
CDR3aa: CASSTNRGTGNTIYF
CDR3nt: TGTGCCAGTAGTACCAACAGGGGGACTGGAAACACCATATATTTT

v_gene: TRBV28
d_gene: .
abundance: .
j_gene: TRBJ2-5
CDR3aa: CASSGETQYF
CDR3nt: TGTGCCAGCTCTGGCGAGACCCAGTACTTC

v_gene: TRBV27
d_gene: .
abundance: .
j_gene: TRBJ2-2
CDR3aa: CASSSTEIGELFF
CDR3nt: TGTGCCAGCAGTTCAACTGAAATCGGGGAGCTGTTTTTT

v_gene: TRBV28
d_gene: .
abundance: .
j_gene: TRBJ2-5
CDR3aa: CASSLRGGSETQYF
CDR3nt: TGTGCCAGCAGTTTAAGGGGGGGGTCTGAGACCCAGTACTTC

v_gene: TRBV7-3
d_gene: TRBD1
abundance: .
j_gene: TRBJ1-5
CDR3aa: CASIQGANQPQHF
CDR3nt: TGTGCCAGCATCCAGGGGGCGAATCAGCCCCAGCATTTT

v_gene: TRBV15
d_gene: TRBD2
abundance: .
j_gene: TRBJ2-6
CDR3aa: CATSRVAGTGANGLTF
CDR3nt: TGTGCCACCAGCAGAGTAGCGGGCACTGGGGCCAACGGCCTGACTTTC

v_gene: TRBV28
d_gene: .
abundance: .
j_gene: TRBJ1-6
CDR3aa: CASSSPGRLGSPLHF
CDR3nt: TGTGCCAGCAGTTCACCAGGCAGGCTGGGCTCACCCCTCCACTTT

v_gene: TRBV5-5
d_gene: TRBD1
abundance: once
j_gene: TRBJ1-2
CDR3aa: CASSLAVGQVVRPGGYTF
CDR3nt: TGTGCCAGCAGCTTGGCGGTAGGACAGGTGGTCCGGCCGGGCGGCTACACCTTC

v_gene: TRBV2
d_gene: .
abundance: .
j_gene: TRBJ1-3
CDR3aa: CASRGIVSDSINSGNTIYF
CDR3nt: TGTGCCAGCAGGGGGATCGTTTCGGACAGTATAAACTCTGGAAACACCATATATTTT

v_gene: TRBV27
d_gene: .
abundance: .
j_gene: TRBJ1-5
CDR3aa: CASSSYGRGQPQHF
CDR3nt: TGTGCCAGCAGTTCGTACGGACGGGGTCAGCCCCAGCATTTT

v_gene: TRBV5-1
d_gene: TRBD1
abundance: .
j_gene: TRBJ1-1
CDR3aa: CASSSGQGVEAFF
CDR3nt: TGCGCCAGCAGCTCCGGACAGGGGGTTGAAGCTTTCTTT

v_gene: TRBV4-2
d_gene: .
abundance: .
j_gene: TRBJ1-2
CDR3aa: CASSQDRVSYTF
CDR3nt: TGTGCCAGCAGCCAAGACAGGGTGAGCTACACCTTC

v_gene: TRBV28
d_gene: TRBD1
abundance: .
j_gene: TRBJ1-5
CDR3aa: CASSSRQGLMDQPQHF
CDR3nt: TGTGCCAGCAGCTCCCGACAGGGCCTAATGGATCAGCCCCAGCATTTT

v_gene: TRBV28
d_gene: .
abundance: .
j_gene: TRBJ2-2
CDR3aa: CASSFLRGAGGELFF
CDR3nt: TGTGCCAGCAGTTTCCTTCGAGGTGCCGGCGGGGAGCTGTTTTTT

v_gene: TRBV7-9
d_gene: .
abundance: few
j_gene: TRBJ1-1
CDR3aa: CASSLDAVNTEAFF
CDR3nt: TGTGCCAGCAGCTTAGACGCGGTGAACACTGAAGCTTTCTTT

v_gene: TRBV7-8
d_gene: TRBD1
abundance: .
j_gene: TRBJ1-2
CDR3aa: CASSPRGQSLEGYTF
CDR3nt: TGTGCCAGCAGCCCTAGGGGGCAGAGCCTTGAGGGCTACACCTTC

v_gene: TRBV11-3
d_gene: .
abundance: .
j_gene: TRBJ2-1
CDR3aa: CASSMIQGNEQFF
CDR3nt: TGTGCCAGCAGCATGATACAGGGTAATGAGCAGTTCTTC

v_gene: TRBV28
d_gene: TRBD1
abundance: .
j_gene: TRBJ2-7
CDR3aa: CASRNQKQGRIEQYF
CDR3nt: TGTGCCAGCAGGAACCAAAAACAGGGGCGGATCGAGCAGTACTTC

v_gene: TRBV6-4
d_gene: .
abundance: .
j_gene: TRBJ2-7
CDR3aa: CASSIRAGWGEQYF
CDR3nt: TGTGCCAGCAGTATTCGGGCGGGCTGGGGCGAGCAGTACTTC

v_gene: TRBV5-1
d_gene: TRBD2
abundance: .
j_gene: TRBJ2-7
CDR3aa: CASSLGNSGGADEQYF
CDR3nt: TGCGCCAGCAGCCTGGGGAATAGCGGGGGGGCGGACGAGCAGTACTTC

v_gene: TRBV13
d_gene: .
abundance: .
j_gene: TRBJ2-1
CDR3aa: CASSLGRGNEQFF
CDR3nt: TGTGCCAGCAGCTTAGGCAGGGGAAATGAGCAGTTCTTC

v_gene: TRBV7-9
d_gene: TRBD2
abundance: .
j_gene: TRBJ2-1
CDR3aa: CASSFSGINDEQFF
CDR3nt: TGTGCCAGCAGCTTCAGCGGGATTAACGATGAGCAGTTCTTC

v_gene: TRBV7-9
d_gene: TRBD1
abundance: .
j_gene: TRBJ2-2
CDR3aa: CASSVDRVTGELFF
CDR3nt: TGTGCCAGCAGCGTCGACAGGGTCACCGGGGAGCTGTTTTTT

v_gene: TRBV27
d_gene: .
abundance: .
j_gene: TRBJ1-1
CDR3aa: CASSAGNLVNTEAFF
CDR3nt: TGTGCCAGCAGCGCGGGAAATCTTGTGAACACTGAAGCTTTCTTT

v_gene: TRBV7-2
d_gene: .
abundance: .
j_gene: TRBJ1-5
CDR3aa: CASSLDAGVWVNQPQHF
CDR3nt: TGTGCCAGCAGCTTAGATGCCGGGGTTTGGGTCAATCAGCCCCAGCATTTT

v_gene: TRBV27
d_gene: .
abundance: .
j_gene: TRBJ2-1
CDR3aa: CASSYGAGTEQFF
CDR3nt: TGTGCCAGCAGTTATGGGGCCGGTACGGAGCAGTTCTTC

v_gene: TRBV25-1
d_gene: .
abundance: .
j_gene: TRBJ1-2
CDR3aa: CASSEYGANYGYTF
CDR3nt: TGTGCCAGCAGTGAATATGGTGCGAACTATGGCTACACCTTC

v_gene: TRBV5-1
d_gene: TRBD1
abundance: few
j_gene: TRBJ2-2
CDR3aa: CASSLTGDTGELFF
CDR3nt: TGCGCCAGCAGCTTGACAGGGGACACCGGGGAGCTGTTTTTT

v_gene: TRBV5-1
d_gene: .
abundance: .
j_gene: TRBJ2-1
CDR3aa: CASSFEASSGDEQFF
CDR3nt: TGCGCCAGCAGTTTTGAAGCATCCTCGGGGGATGAGCAGTTCTTC

v_gene: TRBV5-1
d_gene: .
abundance: once
j_gene: TRBJ2-7
CDR3aa: CASSLEMVQTYEQYF
CDR3nt: TGCGCCAGCAGCTTGGAGATGGTACAGACCTACGAGCAGTACTTC

v_gene: TRBV2
d_gene: TRBD1
abundance: .
j_gene: TRBJ1-1
CDR3aa: CASSDDRGVTEAFF
CDR3nt: TGTGCCAGCAGCGACGACAGGGGGGTGACTGAAGCTTTCTTT

v_gene: TRBV18
d_gene: .
abundance: .
j_gene: TRBJ1-6
CDR3aa: CASSPRERITNSPLHF
CDR3nt: TGTGCCAGCTCCCCTAGGGAGCGTATAACCAATTCACCCCTCCACTTT

v_gene: TRBV18
d_gene: .
abundance: once
j_gene: TRBJ1-4
CDR3aa: CASSPGARVEKLFF
CDR3nt: TGTGCCAGCTCACCGGGGGCGCGGGTTGAAAAACTGTTTTTT